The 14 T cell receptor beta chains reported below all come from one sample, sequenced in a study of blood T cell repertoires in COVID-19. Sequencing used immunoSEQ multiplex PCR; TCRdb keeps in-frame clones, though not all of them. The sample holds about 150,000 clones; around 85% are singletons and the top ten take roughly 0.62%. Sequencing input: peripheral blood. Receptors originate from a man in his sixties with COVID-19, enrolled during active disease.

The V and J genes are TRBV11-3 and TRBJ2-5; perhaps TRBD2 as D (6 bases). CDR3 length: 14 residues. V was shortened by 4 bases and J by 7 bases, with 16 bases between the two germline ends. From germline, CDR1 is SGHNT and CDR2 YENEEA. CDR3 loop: CASSSGRIGGTQYF. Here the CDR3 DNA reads TGTGCCAGCAGCTCCGGACGAATCGGGGGGACCCAGTACTTC.

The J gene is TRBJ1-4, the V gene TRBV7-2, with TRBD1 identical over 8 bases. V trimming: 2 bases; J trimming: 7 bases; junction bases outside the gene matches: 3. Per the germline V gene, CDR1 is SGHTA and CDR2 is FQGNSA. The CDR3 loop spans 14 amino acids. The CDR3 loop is CASSLQGASEKLFF. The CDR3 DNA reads TGTGCCAGCAGCTTACAGGGGGCTTCTGAAAAACTGTTTTTT. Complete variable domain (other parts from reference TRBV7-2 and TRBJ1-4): GAGVSQSPSNKVTEKGKDVELRCDPISGHTALYWYRQSLGQGLEFLIYFQGNSAPDKSGLPSDRFSAERTGGSVSTLTIQRTQQEDSAVYLCASSLQGASEKLFFGSGTQLSVL.

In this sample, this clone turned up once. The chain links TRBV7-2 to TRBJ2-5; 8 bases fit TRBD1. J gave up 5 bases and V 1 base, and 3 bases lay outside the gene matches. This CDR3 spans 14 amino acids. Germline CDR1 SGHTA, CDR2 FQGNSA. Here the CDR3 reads CASSLGGQAETQYF. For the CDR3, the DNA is TGTGCCAGCAGCTTAGGGGGACAGGCGGAGACCCAGTACTTC.

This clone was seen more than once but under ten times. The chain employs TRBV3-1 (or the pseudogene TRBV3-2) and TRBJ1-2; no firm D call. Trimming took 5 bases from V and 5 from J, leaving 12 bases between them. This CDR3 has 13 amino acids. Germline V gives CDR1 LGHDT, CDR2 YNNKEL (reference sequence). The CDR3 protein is CASSMEARYGYTF. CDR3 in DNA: TGTGCCAGCAGCATGGAAGCCAGGTATGGCTACACCTTC.

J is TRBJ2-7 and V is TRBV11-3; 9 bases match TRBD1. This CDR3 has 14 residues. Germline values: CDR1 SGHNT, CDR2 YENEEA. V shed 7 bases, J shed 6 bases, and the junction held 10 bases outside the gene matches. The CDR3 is CASTPGTGISEQYF. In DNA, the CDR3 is TGTGCCAGCACCCCGGGGACAGGGATTAGCGAGCAGTACTTC.

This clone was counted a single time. The CDR3 loop reads CASSIQAGGGEAFF. In DNA form, the CDR3 reads TGTGCCAGTAGTATACAGGCAGGGGGCGGTGAAGCTTTCTTT. The rearrangement joins TRBV19 to TRBJ1-1; 8 nucleotides align to TRBD1. This CDR3 is 14 amino acids long. V lost 2 bases to trimming and J lost 7 bases; unmatched junction nucleotides: 6. Germline-derived CDR1 and CDR2 are LNHDA and SQIVND (reference sequence).

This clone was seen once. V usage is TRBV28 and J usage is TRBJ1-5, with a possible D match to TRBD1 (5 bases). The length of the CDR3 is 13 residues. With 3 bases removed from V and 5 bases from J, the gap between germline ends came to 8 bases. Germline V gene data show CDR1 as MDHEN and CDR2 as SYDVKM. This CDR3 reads CASSLRGDQPQHF. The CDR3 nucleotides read TGTGCCAGCAGTTTGCGGGGGGATCAGCCCCAGCATTTT.

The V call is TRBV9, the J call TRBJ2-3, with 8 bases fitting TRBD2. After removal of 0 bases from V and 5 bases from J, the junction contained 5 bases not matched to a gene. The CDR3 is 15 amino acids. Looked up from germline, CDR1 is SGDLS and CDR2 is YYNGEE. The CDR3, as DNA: TGTGCCAGCAGCGTAGCTCACCTAGCGGGAGATACGCAGTATTTT. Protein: CASSVAHLAGDTQYF.

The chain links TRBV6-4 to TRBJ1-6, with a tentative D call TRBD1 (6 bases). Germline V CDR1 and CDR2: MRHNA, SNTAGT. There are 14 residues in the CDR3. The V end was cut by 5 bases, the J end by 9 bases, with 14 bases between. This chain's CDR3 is CASSKTGWSSPLHF. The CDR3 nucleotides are TGTGCCAGCAGTAAGACAGGATGGAGTTCACCCCTCCACTTT.

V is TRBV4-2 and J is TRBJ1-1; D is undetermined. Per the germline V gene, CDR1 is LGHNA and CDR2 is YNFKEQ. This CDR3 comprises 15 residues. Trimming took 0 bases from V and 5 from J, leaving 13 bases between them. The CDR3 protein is CASSQDWSAGTEAFF. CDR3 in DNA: TGTGCCAGCAGCCAAGACTGGTCGGCGGGAACTGAAGCTTTCTTT.

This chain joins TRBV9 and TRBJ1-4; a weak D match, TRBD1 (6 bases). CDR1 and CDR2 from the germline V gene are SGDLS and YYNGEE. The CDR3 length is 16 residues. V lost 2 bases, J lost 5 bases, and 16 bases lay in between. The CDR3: CASSVTPGQTNEKLFF. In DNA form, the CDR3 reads TGTGCCAGCAGCGTTACGCCTGGACAGACGAATGAAAAACTGTTTTTT.

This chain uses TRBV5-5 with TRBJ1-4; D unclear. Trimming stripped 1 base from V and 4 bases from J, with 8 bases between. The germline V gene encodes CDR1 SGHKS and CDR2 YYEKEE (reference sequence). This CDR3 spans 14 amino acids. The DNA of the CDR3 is TGTGCCAGCAGCTTGACGGGTTATAATGAAAAACTGTTTTTT. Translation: CASSLTGYNEKLFF.

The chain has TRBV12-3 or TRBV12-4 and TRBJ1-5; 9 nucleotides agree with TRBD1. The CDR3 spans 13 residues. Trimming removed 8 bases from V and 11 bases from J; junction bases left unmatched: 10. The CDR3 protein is CASGKGQGGAQHF. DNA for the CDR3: TGTGCCAGCGGAAAGGGACAGGGAGGGGCCCAGCATTTT.

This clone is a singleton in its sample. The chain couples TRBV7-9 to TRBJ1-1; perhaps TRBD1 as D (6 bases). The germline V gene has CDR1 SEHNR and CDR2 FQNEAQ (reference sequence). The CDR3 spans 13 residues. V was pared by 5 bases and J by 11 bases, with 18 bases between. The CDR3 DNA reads TGTGCCAGCAGCCAAATGCTACAGGGCTGGGCTTTCTTT. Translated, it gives CASSQMLQGWAFF.